What follows is one TCR beta chain and its context. Its matching antigen is unknown. The CDR3 end falls 3 residues outside the read, so it is completed with the germline J gene. For at least one year, all CVID subjects received replacement immunoglobulin. The data originate from a study of T cell clonality in common variable immunodeficiency. Study findings and constraints: In common variable immunodeficiency, TCR beta chains reportedly carried fewer deletions and N-nucleotide insertions.

This CDR3 spans 18 amino acids. Germline-derived CDR1 and CDR2 are MNHNS and SASEGT. V was clipped by 2 bases and J by 4 bases, with 21 bases between them. The repertoire was sequenced with immunoSEQ multiplex PCR; TCRdb's copy has only in-frame clones and lacks some. The sample yields approximately 29,000 clones, without any singletons. The sample was peripheral blood mononuclear cells. The chain links TRBV6-1 to TRBJ1-5, with D unresolved. This clonotype was sampled from a human donor with common variable immunodeficiency. The DNA read from the CDR3 is TGTGCCAGCAGTGAAAGTAAAAGGGTCCCCAGGAGGAATCAGCCC. It is translated as CASSESKRVPRRNQP. The CDR3 reads in full as CASSESKRVPRRNQPQHF.